This TCR beta chain comes out of a study of cytomegalovirus exposure and HLA in healthy donors. Study-level information: In an earlier analysis, around 100 million unique TCR beta sequences were found from some 200 million T cells. General study points: A few of the chains that were CMV-associated were confirmed in vitro to be specific for CMV antigens.

The V end lost 5 bases, the J end lost 9 bases, and 11 bases lay between the germline ends. The CDR3 covers 12 residues. In germline, CDR1 is SEHNR, CDR2 FQNEAQ (reference sequence). Notes on this clone: Its cognate antigen is unknown.

Use of 60 Vbeta and 13 Jbeta primers characterized the PCR. Only in-frame clones appear in the TCRdb table, and some are missing; sequencing was by immunoSEQ multiplex PCR. The sample lists 150,000 to 200,000 clones; roughly 80% were seen once. This receptor was taken from a boy between 10 and 17 years old in good health and CMV-seronegative. This chain connects TRBV7-9 to TRBJ2-1, with D perhaps matching TRBD1 (5 bases). The sequencing input was PBMCs. The CDR3 nucleotides are TGTGCCAGCAGCCTTGGCAGGGTTGAGCAGTTCTTC. The encoded protein is CASSLGRVEQFF. The whole variable domain, filled in from reference TRBV7-9 and TRBJ2-1, reads DTGVSQNPRHKITKRGQNVTFRCDPISEHNRLYWYRQTLGQGPEFLTYFQNEAQLEKSRLLSDRFSAERPKGSFSTLEIQRTEQGDSAMYLCASSLGRVEQFFGPGTRLTVL.